This TCR beta chain is from a study of blood T cell repertoires in COVID-19. Overall study: COVID-19 samples collected from the United States, Italy and Spain covered acute and convalescent phases.

The assay was immunoSEQ multiplex PCR, and TCRdb's table has in-frame clones only and misses some. The table records 250,000 or so clones, roughly 80% of them present only once. The CDR3 extends over 16 amino acids. The V gene's germline CDR1 is MNHEY and CDR2 SVGAGI. The J segment lost 1 base and the V segment lost 2 bases, leaving 3 bases of the junction unmatched. This chain links TRBV6-5 with TRBJ1-2; 11 bases line up with TRBD1. This sequence originates from a man in his sixties with acute or convalescent COVID-19. The sequencing sample was made of peripheral blood. CDR3 in amino acids: CASSYTGTGGNYGYTF. The CDR3 DNA reads TGTGCCAGCAGTTACACAGGGACAGGGGGTAACTATGGCTACACCTTC.